Following are 6 T cell receptor beta chains from one sample sequenced in a study of Ad26.COV2.S vaccination and SARS-CoV-2 variants. TCRdb's copy holds only in-frame clones and misses some; the assay was immunoSEQ multiplex PCR. The data contain about 350,000 clones, roughly 90% of them singletons. Regarding treatment: around 19 received Ad26.COV2.S at low or high dose, single or two shots; roughly five received placebo; per-sample allocation not given. Samples analyzed were those drawn on day 63 after the first vaccine or placebo injection. Sequencing used peripheral blood, obtained in a trial of Ad26.COV2.S vaccine versus placebo. The receptors derive from a person aged 18-65 years who received the Ad26.COV2.S COVID-19 vaccine or a placebo.

The rearrangement uses TRBV9 and TRBJ2-7, with 7 positions matching TRBD2. Losses at the gene ends were 3 bases for V and 3 bases for J; bases not matched to a gene: 12. The CDR3 runs 16 residues. Germline lookup yields CDR1 SGDLS and CDR2 YYNGEE. The CDR3 bases are TGTGCCAGCAGCGCCTTCTTAGGGGAGGGAGTCTACGAGCAGTACTTC. Protein sequence: CASSAFLGEGVYEQYF.

This sequence joins TRBV6-6 and TRBJ2-7, with 7 bases matching TRBD1. CDR3 length: 13 amino acids. Germline V gene lookup returns CDR1 MNHNY and CDR2 SVGAGI (reference sequence). The V gene end was trimmed by 4 bases and the J gene end by 2 bases; junction bases not matched to a gene: 2. The CDR3 loop reads CASSLTGAYEQYF. The CDR3 nucleotides read TGTGCCAGCAGTTTAACAGGGGCCTACGAGCAGTACTTC.

The CDR3 spells CASSSDRAADSPLHF. The CDR3 bases are TGTGCCAGTAGCTCCGACAGGGCCGCCGATTCACCCCTCCACTTT. V gene TRBV19 combines with J gene TRBJ1-6; 7 bases map to TRBD1. The CDR3 extends over 15 amino acids. Germline V gene lookup returns CDR1 LNHDA and CDR2 SQIVND (reference sequence). The V segment lost 6 bases and the J segment 8 bases; nucleotides outside the gene matches: 10. Using reference TRBV19 and TRBJ1-6 for the parts outside the CDR3, the full variable domain is DGGITQSPKYLFRKEGQNVTLSCEQNLNHDAMYWYRQDPGQGLRLIYYSQIVNDFQKGDIAEGYSVSREKKESFPLTVTSAQKNPTAFYLCASSSDRAADSPLHFGNGTRLTVT.

The V call is TRBV11-1, the J call TRBJ2-5; D may correspond to TRBD1 or TRBD2 (5 bases each). Germline V gene data show CDR1 as SGHAT and CDR2 as FQDESV (reference sequence). The CDR3 is 14 amino acids. The V end was cut by 6 bases, the J end by 3 bases, with 14 bases between. CDR3 DNA: TGTGCCAGCAGTTTTCCGGGACCGGAAGAGACCCAGTACTTC. Its translation is CASSFPGPEETQYF.

In its sample, this clone was seen a few times. J is TRBJ2-7 and V is TRBV5-1, with no clear D. Germline V gene lookup returns CDR1 SGHRS and CDR2 YFSETQ. V was pared by 7 bases and J by 4 bases, with 15 bases between. The CDR3 totals 13 residues. The CDR3: CASGPGSLYEQYF. The CDR3 DNA reads TGCGCCAGCGGTCCGGGCAGTCTTTACGAGCAGTACTTC.

The chain joins TRBV4-3 to TRBJ2-7, with 8 bases identical to TRBD2. CDR1 and CDR2 from the germline V gene are LGHNA and YSLEER. CDR3 length equals 14 residues. Trimming took 3 bases from V and 0 from J; bases not matched to a gene: 1. The CDR3 is CASSHSGASYEQYF. CDR3 sequence (DNA): TGCGCCAGCAGCCATAGCGGGGCCTCCTACGAGCAGTACTTC.